Below are 17 T cell receptor beta chains sequenced from a single sample in a study of cytomegalovirus exposure and HLA in healthy donors. The PCR contained 60 Vbeta and 13 Jbeta primers. Clones were sequenced by immunoSEQ multiplex PCR, and TCRdb holds only the in-frame ones, with some missing. The profile shows roughly 77,000 clones, 67% of them singletons. The sample was PBMCs. The source is a woman in her forties or fifties in good health and CMV-seropositive.

This sequence joins TRBV19 and TRBJ2-2; no clear D gene. Trimming removed 5 bases at V and 2 bases at J, with 12 bases between. This CDR3 contains 15 residues. The germline CDR1 and CDR2 sequences are LNHDA and SQIVND (reference sequence). Here the CDR3 reads CASSPQQINTGELFF. DNA for the CDR3: TGTGCCAGTAGTCCCCAACAGATTAACACCGGGGAGCTGTTTTTT. The variable domain in full, with the rest retrieved from reference TRBV19 and TRBJ2-2, is DGGITQSPKYLFRKEGQNVTLSCEQNLNHDAMYWYRQDPGQGLRLIYYSQIVNDFQKGDIAEGYSVSREKKESFPLTVTSAQKNPTAFYLCASSPQQINTGELFFGEGSRLTVL.

This sequence joins TRBV7-3 and TRBJ1-4; D unresolved. V lost 4 bases and J 3 bases, leaving 21 bases between the germline ends. The CDR3 contains 18 residues. Germline V gene sequence: CDR1 SGHTA, CDR2 FQGTGA. Here the CDR3 reads CASSSRREVFGANEKLFF. The DNA of the CDR3 is TGTGCCAGCAGCTCCCGCCGGGAGGTCTTTGGGGCTAATGAAAAACTGTTTTTT.

The chain recombines TRBV2 with TRBJ2-4; 8 nucleotides agree with TRBD2. In germline, CDR1 is SNHLY, CDR2 FYNNEI. J lost 0 bases, V lost 7 bases, and 11 bases had no gene match. CDR3 length: 17 residues. The CDR3 is CASKERGRILAKNIQYF. The DNA of the CDR3 is TGTGCCAGCAAAGAGCGGGGGCGGATACTAGCCAAAAACATTCAGTACTTC.

The genes are TRBV10-3 and TRBJ2-2; weak D call: TRBD2 (7 bases). CDR3 size: 15 residues. Germline CDR1 and CDR2: ENHRY and SYGVKD. Trimming left V 6 bases short and J 1 base short, with 12 bases between. The CDR3 spells CAISSGGQNTGELFF. In nucleotides, the CDR3 is TGTGCCATCAGCTCGGGGGGCCAGAACACCGGGGAGCTGTTTTTT.

This clone has just a few counts. This chain joins TRBV21-1 and TRBJ1-4; TRBD1, the table's D call, lacks a check against the DNA. TRBV21-1 is a recognized pseudogene. The CDR3 consists of 17 residues. This CDR3 is CASSKEGEGTVNEKLFF. Written as DNA, the CDR3 is TGTGCCAGCAGCAAAGAAGGTGAGGGGACAGTCAATGAAAAACTGTTTTTT.

The gene calls are TRBV19 and TRBJ1-4, with 9 bases matching TRBD1. V shed 7 bases and J 1 base; nucleotides not matched to a gene: 4. The CDR3 spans 15 residues. The V gene's germline CDR1 is LNHDA and CDR2 SQIVND (reference sequence). CDR3 DNA: TGTGCCAGTAAGGGACAGGGTCGAACTAATGAAAAACTGTTTTTT. It translates to CASKGQGRTNEKLFF. Complete variable domain (other parts from reference TRBV19 and TRBJ1-4): DGGITQSPKYLFRKEGQNVTLSCEQNLNHDAMYWYRQDPGQGLRLIYYSQIVNDFQKGDIAEGYSVSREKKESFPLTVTSAQKNPTAFYLCASKGQGRTNEKLFFGSGTQLSVL.

There are a few counts of this clone. V is TRBV7-2 and J is TRBJ2-7; 7 nucleotides match TRBD2. This CDR3 contains 14 residues. V gave up 1 base and J gave up 5 bases; unmatched junction bases: 5. Germline V lookup: CDR1 SGHTA, CDR2 FQGNSA. The CDR3 DNA follows: TGTGCCAGCAGCTTAGTCAGGGAGGGGAACGAGCAGTACTTC. Encoded protein: CASSLVREGNEQYF.

The genes are TRBV15 and TRBJ2-1; D perhaps matches TRBD2 (5 bases). The CDR3 runs 16 residues. Trimming left V 0 bases short and J 4 bases short, with 13 bases between. Germline lookup yields CDR1 LNHNV and CDR2 YYDKDF (reference sequence). The CDR3 nucleotides are TGTGCCACCAGCAGAGACTCACTAGGTTATTACAATGAGCAGTTCTTC. Amino acid sequence: CATSRDSLGYYNEQFF.

This clone was observed a few times. This rearrangement joins TRBV6-4 to TRBJ1-5; D not resolved. The CDR3 spans 13 residues. Trimming stripped 8 bases from V and 0 bases from J, with 8 bases between. CDR1 and CDR2 (germline): MRHNA, SNTAGT. This CDR3 is CASREISNQPQHF. Here the CDR3 DNA reads TGTGCCAGCCGAGAGATTAGCAATCAGCCCCAGCATTTT.

This sequence joins TRBV6-1 and TRBJ2-3; 7 nucleotides match TRBD1. The V and J ends lost 7 bases and 1 base, in that order; junction bases with no gene match: 8. This CDR3 comprises 15 residues. CDR1 and CDR2 from the germline V gene are MNHNS and SASEGT. The CDR3, as DNA: TGTGCCAGCATGGAACAGGGGAGCGGCACAGATACGCAGTATTTT. Translated, it gives CASMEQGSGTDTQYF.

This chain connects TRBV19 to TRBJ2-3; 9 bases line up with TRBD2. J gave up 0 bases and V 1 base, and 8 bases lay outside the gene matches. The CDR3 length is 18 residues. The germline gives CDR1 LNHDA, CDR2 SQIVND (reference sequence). The DNA for the CDR3 is TGTGCCAGTAGTATAGGTGGGACTAGCAGGCTCAGCACAGATACGCAGTATTTT. The encoded protein is CASSIGGTSRLSTDTQYF. Drawing the rest from reference TRBV19 and TRBJ2-3, the complete variable domain is DGGITQSPKYLFRKEGQNVTLSCEQNLNHDAMYWYRQDPGQGLRLIYYSQIVNDFQKGDIAEGYSVSREKKESFPLTVTSAQKNPTAFYLCASSIGGTSRLSTDTQYFGPGTRLTVL.

In its sample, this clone was seen once. This sequence joins TRBV6-1 and TRBJ2-3; D remains ambiguous. In germline, CDR1 is MNHNS, CDR2 SASEGT. V was cut by 4 bases and J by 4 bases, with 12 bases left in between. There are 14 residues in the CDR3. In nucleotides, the CDR3 is TGTGCCAGCAGTGTCTTATCCCAGGCAGATACGCAGTATTTT. It encodes CASSVLSQADTQYF.

The V call is TRBV5-4, the J call TRBJ1-2; no firm D call. The CDR3 spans 13 residues. V shed 7 bases and J shed 1 base, with 11 bases lying between them. Germline CDR1 and CDR2: SGHNT and YYREEE (reference sequence). For the CDR3, the DNA is TGTGCCAGCCGCCGCGAAAGTAACTATGGCTACACCTTC. It codes for CASRRESNYGYTF.

This clone was detected only a few times. V and J are TRBV7-9 and TRBJ2-1; 14 nucleotides align to TRBD2. In germline, CDR1 is SEHNR, CDR2 FQNEAQ (reference sequence). The CDR3 is 17 amino acids. The J segment lost 1 base and the V segment lost 4 bases, leaving 3 bases of the junction unmatched. In DNA form, the CDR3 reads TGTGCCAGCAGCTCCGGGACTAGCGGGGGATCCTACAATGAGCAGTTCTTC. Protein sequence: CASSSGTSGGSYNEQFF.

This clone was picked up a small number of times. The V gene is TRBV6-5, the J gene TRBJ2-3, with D perhaps TRBD1 (5 bases). Trimming left V 5 bases short and J 5 bases short, with 8 bases between. The germline gives CDR1 MNHEY, CDR2 SVGAGI. This CDR3 comprises 12 residues. Here the CDR3 reads CASSRTIDTQYF. In DNA, the CDR3 is TGTGCCAGCAGTCGGACAATAGATACGCAGTATTTT.

This chain links TRBV6-1 with TRBJ2-2; 7 positions match TRBD1. This CDR3 spans 13 amino acids. The V segment lost 8 bases and the J segment 4 bases; nucleotides outside the gene matches: 4. CDR1 and CDR2 from the germline V gene are MNHNS and SASEGT. Written as DNA, the CDR3 is TGTGCCAGCGGACAGGAGACCACCGGGGAGCTGTTTTTT. This encodes CASGQETTGELFF.

The V and J genes are TRBV27 and TRBJ1-1, with D maybe TRBD1 (5 bases). The germline gives CDR1 MNHEY, CDR2 SMNVEV (reference sequence). The CDR3 totals 15 residues. V was shortened by 0 bases and J by 11 bases, with 19 bases between the two germline ends. CDR3 coding DNA: TGTGCCAGCAGTTTATCCGGGGGGATTGGCTGGCAGGCTTTCTTT. It yields the protein CASSLSGGIGWQAFF.